Here is one T cell receptor beta chain with its context. Its antigen is not identified. This record belongs to a study of cytomegalovirus exposure and HLA in healthy donors. In germline, CDR1 is SGHAT, CDR2 FQNNGV. V was shortened by 1 base and J by 0 bases, with 16 bases between the two germline ends. The CDR3 loop spans 17 amino acids. Study observations and caveats: An Asian-associated ancestry cluster reportedly showed fewer N-insertions than the approximately 700-donor mean in a later analysis. In a later analysis, parvovirus B19, influenza, CMV and Epstein-Barr virus appeared linked to several top co-occurrence clusters. Earlier findings revealed that most TCR beta V segments proved productive either about 87% or about 30% of the time. 87-base-pair reads could not separate some V segments, including TRBV6-2 and TRBV6-3.

60 Vbeta and 13 Jbeta primers were used in PCR. Sequencing used immunoSEQ multiplex PCR; TCRdb keeps in-frame clones, though not all of them. The sample yields roughly 98,000 clones, approximately 75% seen once. The chain joins TRBV11-2 to TRBJ2-7; weak D call: TRBD2 (5 bases). The sequencing input was PBMCs. This sequence originates from a female donor in good health and CMV-seropositive. The CDR3 bases are TGTGCCAGCAGCTTAGGGGTGGGCGGGCTCAGCTCCTACGAGCAGTACTTC. Translating gives CASSLGVGGLSSYEQYF.